The source of this TCR beta chain is a study of early stage breast cancer tumors. Findings and limits, study-wide: Comparing each tissue with blood distinguished tumor from normal in most of the 16 patients. Enriched TCRB sequences shared across patients were mostly commonly generated sequences.

With regard to this clone: Its antigen is as yet unknown.

Looked up from germline, CDR1 is LGHNA and CDR2 is YSLEER. The CDR3 contains 15 residues. V lost 0 bases and J 5 bases, leaving 11 bases between the germline ends. The data were produced by immunoSEQ multiplex PCR, yet TCRdb's version contains in-frame clones alone and is incomplete. This sample has some 30,000 clones, with approximately 84% found just once. The clonotype was recovered from a person aged 45-60 years with breast cancer. The sequencing input was blood. J is TRBJ2-1 and V is TRBV4-3, with a weak D call TRBD2 (6 bases). CDR3 coding DNA: TGCGCCAGCAGCCAAGATTTGCGGGGACACAATGAGCAGTTCTTC. Its protein product is CASSQDLRGHNEQFF.